These T cell receptor beta chains were read from a single sample in a study of control samples from healthy donors and cancer patients. TCRdb keeps only in-frame clones here, not all; method: immunoSEQ multiplex PCR. The sample yields roughly 95,000 clones, around 90% seen once. Sequencing was carried out using blood. The receptors were gathered from a man aged 25 to 40 in good health. The CDR3 runs from the conserved cysteine through the conserved F or W. A D gene is named only where the DNA matches it firmly. Some rows have no size entry. The others give once, few or many, or a class for an expanded clone.

j_gene: TRBJ2-7; d_gene: TRBD1; v_gene: TRBV19; abundance: -; CDR3nt: TGTGCCAGTACTCCCGGACAGGGGGTATCCTACGAGCAGTACTTC; CDR3aa: CASTPGQGVSYEQYF
j_gene: TRBJ2-1; d_gene: -; v_gene: TRBV20-1; abundance: -; CDR3nt: TGCAGACATAGGGACACCCTCTTC; CDR3aa: CRHRDTLF
j_gene: TRBJ2-1; d_gene: TRBD2; v_gene: TRBV24-1; abundance: -; CDR3nt: TGTGCCACCAGTGGCGGCGGGAGAATGGGGAATGAGCAGTTCTTC; CDR3aa: CATSGGGRMGNEQFF
j_gene: TRBJ1-1; d_gene: -; v_gene: TRBV11-2; abundance: -; CDR3nt: TGTGCCAGCAGCGATGACGGTGAAGCTTTCTTT; CDR3aa: CASSDDGEAFF
j_gene: TRBJ1-1; d_gene: -; v_gene: TRBV7-2; abundance: -; CDR3nt: TGTGCCAGCAGCTTACGCGGGGGGCTCGATGAAGCTTTCTTT; CDR3aa: CASSLRGGLDEAFF
j_gene: TRBJ1-2; d_gene: -; v_gene: TRBV29-1; abundance: -; CDR3nt: TGCAGCGTGGGGAATTTTGGGGATAACTATGGCTACACCTTC; CDR3aa: CSVGNFGDNYGYTF
j_gene: TRBJ1-1; d_gene: TRBD1; v_gene: TRBV29-1; abundance: -; CDR3nt: TGCAGCGTCTCGCCTTCCAGGACAGGAACCCTTGAAGCTTTCTTT; CDR3aa: CSVSPSRTGTLEAFF
j_gene: TRBJ1-5; d_gene: TRBD1; v_gene: TRBV15; abundance: -; CDR3nt: TGTGCCACCAGCAGCGGGACAGTCAATCAGCCCCAGCATTTT; CDR3aa: CATSSGTVNQPQHF
j_gene: TRBJ2-7; d_gene: TRBD2; v_gene: TRBV6-5; abundance: -; CDR3nt: TGTGCCAGCAGCCGCGGGAGTCGGGATTCCTACGAGCAGTACTTC; CDR3aa: CASSRGSRDSYEQYF
j_gene: TRBJ2-2; d_gene: -; v_gene: TRBV11-2; abundance: -; CDR3nt: TGTGCCAGCAGCTTAGTTAGGGCTGGAGGCTGGCTGTTTTTT; CDR3aa: CASSLVRAGGWLFF
j_gene: TRBJ2-7; d_gene: -; v_gene: TRBV5-1; abundance: -; CDR3nt: TGCGCCAGCAGCTCAACAGGGCAATCCCACTACGAGCAGTACTTC; CDR3aa: CASSSTGQSHYEQYF
j_gene: TRBJ2-5; d_gene: TRBD2; v_gene: TRBV18; abundance: -; CDR3nt: TGTGCCAGCTCACCAGGACTAGCGGGAGGTCAAACCTCTTTCGACTTC; CDR3aa: CASSPGLAGGQTSFDF
j_gene: TRBJ1-5; d_gene: -; v_gene: TRBV6-6; abundance: -; CDR3nt: TGTGCCAGCAGTTACCCGGGGAATAGCAATCAGCCCCAGCATTTT; CDR3aa: CASSYPGNSNQPQHF
j_gene: TRBJ1-1; d_gene: -; v_gene: TRBV19; abundance: -; CDR3nt: TGTGCCAGTAGACGGGTCAAGAGCGACTCGGAGACTGAAGCTTTCTTT; CDR3aa: CASRRVKSDSETEAFF
j_gene: TRBJ1-5; d_gene: -; v_gene: TRBV12-3/TRBV12-4; abundance: -; CDR3nt: TGTGCCAGCAGTTTAAGGGATCAGCCCCAGCATTTT; CDR3aa: CASSLRDQPQHF
j_gene: TRBJ2-1; d_gene: -; v_gene: TRBV7-9; abundance: -; CDR3nt: TGTGCCAGCAGCTTAGTCGGCATTGAGCAGTTCTTC; CDR3aa: CASSLVGIEQFF
j_gene: TRBJ1-1; d_gene: TRBD1; v_gene: TRBV6-5; abundance: -; CDR3nt: TGTGCCAGCAGACCCGACAGGGATCTTGGTGAAGCTTTCTTT; CDR3aa: CASRPDRDLGEAFF
j_gene: TRBJ2-1; d_gene: -; v_gene: TRBV30; abundance: -; CDR3nt: TGTGCCTGGGGGTCCCGGGGCAGTGAGCAGTTCTTC; CDR3aa: CAWGSRGSEQFF
j_gene: TRBJ2-1; d_gene: -; v_gene: TRBV5-1; abundance: -; CDR3nt: TGCGCCAGTACGGGCCAGGGCCTCAATGAGCAGTTCTTC; CDR3aa: CASTGQGLNEQFF
j_gene: TRBJ2-7; d_gene: TRBD1; v_gene: TRBV4-1; abundance: -; CDR3nt: TGCGCCAGCAGGGGACAGAAGGATTCTTACGAGCAGTACTTC; CDR3aa: CASRGQKDSYEQYF
j_gene: TRBJ1-5; d_gene: -; v_gene: TRBV15; abundance: -; CDR3nt: TGTGCCACCAGCTTAAGAAGCAATCAGCCCCAGCATTTT; CDR3aa: CATSLRSNQPQHF
j_gene: TRBJ1-2; d_gene: TRBD1; v_gene: TRBV27; abundance: -; CDR3nt: TGTGCCAGCAGTTTATCAAGGTCAGGGGGTTATGGCTACACCTTC; CDR3aa: CASSLSRSGGYGYTF
j_gene: TRBJ1-4; d_gene: -; v_gene: TRBV9; abundance: -; CDR3nt: TGTGCCAGCAGCGCCACCGGGACGGTGGCTGAAAAACTGTTTTTT; CDR3aa: CASSATGTVAEKLFF
j_gene: TRBJ2-2; d_gene: -; v_gene: TRBV29-1; abundance: -; CDR3nt: TGCAGCGCCCTGGGTTTAGGGTCCAACGCCGGGGAGCTGTTTTTT; CDR3aa: CSALGLGSNAGELFF
j_gene: TRBJ2-1; d_gene: TRBD1; v_gene: TRBV29-1; abundance: -; CDR3nt: TGCAGCGGGGACGGACAGGGAAACAATGAGCAGTTCTTC; CDR3aa: CSGDGQGNNEQFF
j_gene: TRBJ2-1; d_gene: TRBD2; v_gene: TRBV9; abundance: -; CDR3nt: TGTGCCAGCAGCGACGCCTTGCCGGGGAGCGGGAGTAGGGATGAGCAGTTCTTC; CDR3aa: CASSDALPGSGSRDEQFF
j_gene: TRBJ2-7; d_gene: -; v_gene: TRBV5-1; abundance: -; CDR3nt: TGCGCCAGCAGCCTCCGGACGGACCCTTCCTACGAGCAGTACTTC; CDR3aa: CASSLRTDPSYEQYF
j_gene: TRBJ2-7; d_gene: -; v_gene: TRBV27; abundance: -; CDR3nt: TGTGCCAGCAGCCCCAATGCTGACGAGCAGTACTTC; CDR3aa: CASSPNADEQYF
j_gene: TRBJ1-2; d_gene: TRBD1; v_gene: TRBV6-2/TRBV6-3; abundance: -; CDR3nt: TGTGCCAGCAGTAAGCGGGACAGGGGTAACTATGGCTACACCTTC; CDR3aa: CASSKRDRGNYGYTF
j_gene: TRBJ2-1; d_gene: -; v_gene: TRBV5-4; abundance: -; CDR3nt: TGTGCCAGCAGCTCGGGGATGCGGGAGCAGTTCTTC; CDR3aa: CASSSGMREQFF
j_gene: TRBJ2-1; d_gene: -; v_gene: TRBV11-3; abundance: -; CDR3nt: TGTGCCAGCAGCTCACGGAGCGCAAGGGACAATGAGCAGTTCTTC; CDR3aa: CASSSRSARDNEQFF
j_gene: TRBJ1-1; d_gene: TRBD1; v_gene: TRBV7-2; abundance: -; CDR3nt: TGTGCCAGCAGCCACCACCGAACAGGGGAAGACACTGAAGCTTTCTTT; CDR3aa: CASSHHRTGEDTEAFF
j_gene: TRBJ2-2; d_gene: -; v_gene: TRBV21-1; abundance: few; CDR3nt: TGTGCCAGCAGCAAAGGTGCCAGTCAGTTCTCCGGGGAGCTGTTTTTT; CDR3aa: CASSKGASQFSGELFF
j_gene: TRBJ2-7; d_gene: TRBD2; v_gene: TRBV7-2; abundance: -; CDR3nt: TGTGCCAGCAGCTTAGCGCTGGCGGGAGCTTCTTACGAGCAGTACTTC; CDR3aa: CASSLALAGASYEQYF
j_gene: TRBJ2-3; d_gene: TRBD2; v_gene: TRBV7-8; abundance: few; CDR3nt: TGTGCCAGCAGTTCAGGACTAGCGGGAGGGAGGAGCACAGATACGCAGTATTTT; CDR3aa: CASSSGLAGGRSTDTQYF
j_gene: TRBJ1-1; d_gene: -; v_gene: TRBV28; abundance: -; CDR3nt: TGTGCCAGCAGTTTAATGAACACTGAAGCTTTCTTT; CDR3aa: CASSLMNTEAFF
j_gene: TRBJ2-3; d_gene: TRBD2; v_gene: TRBV10-3; abundance: -; CDR3nt: TGTGCCATCAGTGTATTGGGGACTAGGGGCACAGATACGCAGTATTTT; CDR3aa: CAISVLGTRGTDTQYF